One and the same sample provided the 29 T cell receptor beta chains below, sequenced in a study of control samples from healthy donors and cancer patients. Libraries were prepared by immunoSEQ multiplex PCR; TCRdb keeps only in-frame clonotypes and omits some of them. This sample yields about 220,000 clones, of which just under 95% are seen a single time; over 1.2% belongs to the top ten. What was sequenced was blood. These receptors originate from a man aged 45-65 years in good health.

The V and J genes are TRBV19 and TRBJ1-2, with 8 bases lining up with TRBD1. Germline loops: CDR1 LNHDA, CDR2 SQIVND (reference sequence). The CDR3 has 15 amino acids. The trim removed 5 bases at V and 8 bases at J, leaving 13 bases unmatched. CDR3 DNA sequence: TGTGCCAGTAGTGGGACAGGTGAGGGGCACTCGGGCTACACCTTC. Translated, it gives CASSGTGEGHSGYTF.

The chain links TRBV3-1 (or the pseudogene TRBV3-2) to TRBJ1-1, with D possibly TRBD1 on 6 matching bases. The CDR3 has 13 amino acids. V was clipped by 4 bases and J by 3 bases, with 9 bases between them. CDR1 is LGHDT and CDR2 is YNNKEL in the germline V gene (reference sequence). Here the CDR3 DNA reads TGTGCCAGCAGCCGAACAGGGTACACTGAAGCTTTCTTT. Translated, it gives CASSRTGYTEAFF.

V gene TRBV21-1 combines with J gene TRBJ1-6. TRBV21-1 is a pseudogene. This CDR3 spans 15 amino acids. DNA for the CDR3: TGTGCCAGCAGCCTGGACGGGATCCCCTACCTGGCCCTCCACTTT. Amino acids: CASSLDGIPYLALHF.

The chain joins TRBV5-1 to TRBJ2-2; perhaps TRBD1 as D (7 bases). Germline V gene data show CDR1 as SGHRS and CDR2 as YFSETQ. The CDR3 runs to 16 residues. With 3 bases removed from V and 6 bases from J, the gap between germline ends came to 18 bases. CDR3 sequence reads: CASSYGSQGGSGELFF. CDR3 DNA: TGCGCCAGCAGCTACGGGAGTCAGGGGGGCTCCGGGGAGCTGTTTTTT.

V usage is TRBV24-1 and J usage is TRBJ1-5, with D unclear. CDR3 length equals 13 residues. CDR1 and CDR2 from the germline V gene are KGHDR and SFDVKD. Trimming left V 9 bases short and J 4 bases short, with 12 bases between. The CDR3 DNA reads as TGTGCCACCTCAGGAAAGCTTAATCAGCCCCAGCATTTT. Protein product: CATSGKLNQPQHF.

The chain couples TRBV5-1 to TRBJ1-3, with D uncertain. CDR1 is SGHRS and CDR2 is YFSETQ in the germline V gene. V was trimmed by 10 bases and J by 6 bases, leaving 20 bases between them. The CDR3 is 14 residues long. The CDR3 sequence: CARKDRNEPNTIYF. Here the CDR3 DNA reads TGCGCCCGAAAGGACCGAAACGAACCAAACACCATATATTTT.

V and J are TRBV6-2 or TRBV6-3 and TRBJ1-6, with 9 nucleotides matching TRBD1. The length of the CDR3 is 16 residues. Looked up from germline, CDR1 is MNHEY and CDR2 is SVGEGT. Trimming removed 2 bases from V and 5 bases from J; junction bases left unmatched: 4. Here the CDR3 reads CASSYARDRDNSPLHF. The CDR3, as DNA: TGTGCCAGCAGTTACGCCCGGGACAGGGATAATTCACCCCTCCACTTT.

J is TRBJ2-2 and V is TRBV6-5; 9 bases line up with TRBD1. Germline V gene lookup returns CDR1 MNHEY and CDR2 SVGAGI. The CDR3 covers 15 residues. The V gene end was trimmed by 8 bases and the J gene end by 7 bases; junction bases not matched to a gene: 11. The CDR3 bases are TGTGCCAGCCCCAACCGGGACAGGGCCGGCGGGGAGCTGTTTTTT. Protein sequence: CASPNRDRAGGELFF.

The chain joins TRBV15 to TRBJ1-2, with 7 nucleotides matching TRBD1. Losses at the gene ends were 0 bases for V and 2 bases for J; bases not matched to a gene: 6. Germline-derived CDR1 and CDR2 are LNHNV and YYDKDF (reference sequence). There are 16 residues in the CDR3. Here the CDR3 reads CATSRDRGVLNYGYTF. For the CDR3, the DNA is TGTGCCACCAGCAGAGACAGGGGGGTTTTAAACTATGGCTACACCTTC.

The chain recombines TRBV27 with TRBJ2-2; possibly TRBD1 for D (6 bases). V was cut by 4 bases and J by 8 bases, with 11 bases left in between. CDR3 size: 13 residues. CDR1 MNHEY and CDR2 SMNVEV come from the germline V gene (reference sequence). The CDR3: CASSSYRVGELFF. The CDR3 DNA is TGTGCCAGCAGTTCCTACAGGGTAGGGGAGCTGTTTTTT.

CDR3 amino acids: CASSHRQTYEQYF. CDR3 sequence (DNA): TGCGCCAGCAGCCACCGACAGACCTACGAGCAGTACTTC. The gene calls are TRBV4-1 and TRBJ2-7; tentative D call: TRBD1 (5 bases). From germline, CDR1 is MGHRA and CDR2 YSYEKL. This CDR3 comprises 13 residues. V was shortened by 3 bases and J by 2 bases, with 8 bases between the two germline ends.

The chain is built from TRBV7-2 and TRBJ2-7; D uncertain. The V gene's germline CDR1 is SGHTA and CDR2 FQGNSA. The CDR3 contains 12 residues. V lost 3 bases and J 5 bases, leaving 8 bases between the germline ends. The chain's CDR3 is CASSFGRHEQYF. CDR3 DNA: TGTGCCAGCAGCTTCGGACGCCACGAGCAGTACTTC.

The V and J genes are TRBV24-1 and TRBJ2-3, with D possibly TRBD1 on 6 matching bases. V was cut by 10 bases and J by 0 bases, with 10 bases left in between. CDR3 size: 13 residues. The germline V gene has CDR1 KGHDR and CDR2 SFDVKD. The CDR3 region has the DNA TGTGCCACAGGGGGTAGGAGCACAGATACGCAGTATTTT. Residues: CATGGRSTDTQYF.

The V gene is TRBV19, the J gene TRBJ1-6; D not certain. The ends were cut back, 6 bases at V and 10 bases at J, with 22 bases in the middle. The CDR3 has 16 amino acids. Germline CDR1 is LNHDA and CDR2 is SQIVND (reference sequence). DNA for the CDR3: TGTGCCAGTAGCCGGAGCGACCAACCTGGTGGGTCACCCCTCCACTTT. This gives the protein CASSRSDQPGGSPLHF.

As to this clone: The same CDR3 also results from other DNA sequences found in this sample. The chain recombines TRBV5-1 with TRBJ1-2; D unresolved. V was trimmed by 0 bases and J by 5 bases, leaving 2 bases between them. The germline gives CDR1 SGHRS, CDR2 YFSETQ. The CDR3 runs to 11 residues. The CDR3 region has the DNA TGCGCCAGCAGCTTGGGTTATGGCTACACCTTC. This sequence encodes CASSLGYGYTF.

The chain joins TRBV7-2 to TRBJ1-6; 9 bases line up with TRBD1. The CDR3 spans 16 residues. Looked up from germline, CDR1 is SGHTA and CDR2 is FQGNSA. Unmatched junction bases numbered 10, after V lost 5 bases and J lost 8 bases. CDR3 bases: TGTGCCAGCAGCCGCCCGCCGGGACAGGGTGATTCACCCCTCCACTTT. This translates into CASSRPPGQGDSPLHF.

V and J are TRBV29-1 and TRBJ1-6; D gene unclear. V shed 5 bases and J shed 9 bases, with 14 bases lying between them. The germline V gene has CDR1 SQVTM and CDR2 ANQGSEA. This CDR3 has 13 amino acids. DNA for the CDR3: TGCAGCGTTATCGTGGGCTGGGGTTCACCCCTCCACTTT. Translated: CSVIVGWGSPLHF. Filled out from reference TRBV29-1 and TRBJ1-6, the complete variable domain reads SAVISQKPSRDICQRGTSLTIQCQVDSQVTMMFWYRQQPGQSLTLIATANQGSEATYESGFVIDKFPISRPNLTFSTLTVSNMSPEDSSIYLCSVIVGWGSPLHFGNGTRLTVT.

The chain's CDR3 is CAISADRAQNNEQFF. In nucleotides, the CDR3 is TGTGCCATCAGTGCCGACAGGGCGCAGAACAATGAGCAGTTCTTC. The chain has TRBV10-3 and TRBJ2-1; 7 bases match TRBD1. There are 15 residues in the CDR3. Germline assignment: CDR1 ENHRY and CDR2 SYGVKD. The V gene end was trimmed by 4 bases and the J gene end by 5 bases; junction bases not matched to a gene: 8.

The chain is built from TRBV5-4 and TRBJ2-7, with D perhaps TRBD2 (6 bases). V gave up 4 bases and J gave up 7 bases, with 21 bases separating them. The CDR3 runs to 15 residues. Germline V gene sequence: CDR1 SGHNT, CDR2 YYREEE (reference sequence). The CDR3 sequence: CASSPSLSAGREQYF. As DNA, the CDR3 is TGTGCCAGCAGCCCCTCGTTATCGGCGGGGAGGGAGCAGTACTTC.

This clone was seen once. This chain uses TRBV27 with TRBJ2-1, with TRBD1 matching over 9 bases. Germline V gene sequence: CDR1 MNHEY, CDR2 SMNVEV (reference sequence). Trimming took 3 bases from V and 7 from J; bases not matched to a gene: 10. This CDR3 region has 16 residues. The CDR3 coding sequence is TGTGCCAGCAGTTTTACCGGGACAGGGTTTTGGAATGAGCAGTTCTTC. It codes for CASSFTGTGFWNEQFF.

The chain uses TRBV5-8 and TRBJ2-7, with a tentative D call TRBD2 (5 bases). V lost 4 bases and J 4 bases, leaving 12 bases between the germline ends. Per the germline V gene, CDR1 is SGHTS and CDR2 is YDEGEE. This CDR3 is 13 amino acids long. The DNA of the CDR3 is TGTGCCAGCAGCCTACCTGAGGGATACGAGCAGTACTTC. It codes for CASSLPEGYEQYF.

CDR3 in DNA: TGTGCCAGCAGTTACGACGGAGGACCAAATTCACCCCTCCACTTT. It specifies CASSYDGGPNSPLHF. J is TRBJ1-6 and V is TRBV6-5; no clear D gene. CDR3 length equals 15 residues. V was pared by 2 bases and J by 7 bases, with 12 bases between. Germline lookup yields CDR1 MNHEY and CDR2 SVGAGI.

The V call is TRBV4-3, the J call TRBJ1-2, with no clear D. Germline V lookup: CDR1 LGHNA, CDR2 YSLEER. CDR3 length: 14 residues. Trimming shortened V by 0 bases and J by 5 bases, and 10 bases separated the two germline ends. This chain's CDR3 is CASSQDRTGYGYTF. The CDR3 DNA sequence: TGCGCCAGCAGCCAAGATAGGACGGGATATGGCTACACCTTC.

The rearrangement uses TRBV6-1 and TRBJ2-7; 7 bases map to TRBD1. The CDR3 loop spans 12 amino acids. V lost 4 bases to trimming and J lost 4 bases; unmatched junction nucleotides: 1. Germline V gives CDR1 MNHNS, CDR2 SASEGT. The DNA of the CDR3 is TGTGCCAGCAGTGGACAGGGTTACGAGCAGTACGTC. Its protein product is CASSGQGYEQYV.

The V and J genes are TRBV5-1 and TRBJ2-6; D is perhaps TRBD2 (6 bases). The V and J ends lost 0 bases and 6 bases respectively, with 13 bases between them. The CDR3 runs to 16 residues. Per germline, CDR1 SGHRS and CDR2 YFSETQ. CDR3 DNA sequence: TGCGCCAGCAGCTTGGAGCGACGGGAGTTGGCCAACGTCCTGACTTTC. Amino acids: CASSLERRELANVLTF.

The V call is TRBV2, the J call TRBJ1-4, with 7 nucleotides matching TRBD1. The CDR3 sequence is 15 residues long. CDR1 is SNHLY, CDR2 FYNNEI, per germline. Unmatched junction bases numbered 10, after V lost 5 bases and J lost 7 bases. The CDR3 here is CASSRGQVLIEKLFF. The CDR3 nucleotides are TGTGCCAGCAGTAGAGGACAGGTTTTAATTGAAAAACTGTTTTTT.

V and J are TRBV3-1 (or the pseudogene TRBV3-2) and TRBJ2-6; the D is unclear. This CDR3 comprises 13 residues. The germline CDR1 and CDR2 sequences are LGHDT and YNNKEL (reference sequence). With 6 bases removed from V and 3 bases from J, the gap between germline ends came to 6 bases. CDR3 sequence (DNA): TGTGCCAGCAGGGTGAGTGGGGCCAACGTCCTGACTTTC. It codes for CASRVSGANVLTF.

This clone occurred once. The rearrangement joins TRBV5-1 to TRBJ2-3, with D possibly called TRBD1 or TRBD2 (7 bases each). Trimming cost V 4 bases and J 2 bases, with 14 bases left between them. The CDR3 spans 15 residues. Germline V lookup: CDR1 SGHRS, CDR2 YFSETQ. DNA of the CDR3: TGCGCCAGCAGCGGGAGGGGGCCTATCACAGATACGCAGTATTTT. Translating it yields CASSGRGPITDTQYF.

V is TRBV27 and J is TRBJ1-1; 7 nucleotides match TRBD1. V trimming: 4 bases; J trimming: 0 bases; junction bases outside the gene matches: 5. CDR3 length: 15 amino acids. Germline CDR1 is MNHEY and CDR2 is SMNVEV (reference sequence). CDR3 nucleotides: TGTGCCAGCAGTTCAATAACAGGGGTGAACACTGAAGCTTTCTTT. Residues: CASSSITGVNTEAFF.